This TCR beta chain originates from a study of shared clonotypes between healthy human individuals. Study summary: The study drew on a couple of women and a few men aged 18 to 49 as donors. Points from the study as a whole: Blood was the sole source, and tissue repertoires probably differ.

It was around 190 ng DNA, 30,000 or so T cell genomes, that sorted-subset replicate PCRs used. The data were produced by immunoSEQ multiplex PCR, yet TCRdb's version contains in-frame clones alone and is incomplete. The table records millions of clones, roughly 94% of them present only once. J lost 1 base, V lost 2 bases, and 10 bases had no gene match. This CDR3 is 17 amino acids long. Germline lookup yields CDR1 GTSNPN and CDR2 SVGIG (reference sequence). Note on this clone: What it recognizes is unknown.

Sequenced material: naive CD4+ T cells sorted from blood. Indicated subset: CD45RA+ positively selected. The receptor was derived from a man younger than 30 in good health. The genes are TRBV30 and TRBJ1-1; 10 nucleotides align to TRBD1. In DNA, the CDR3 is TGTGCCTGGAGTATTTCCGGGACAGGGGAGGCGAACACTGAAGCTTTCTTT. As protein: CAWSISGTGEANTEAFF. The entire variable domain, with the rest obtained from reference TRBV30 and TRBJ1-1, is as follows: SQTIHQWPATLVQPVGSPLSLECTVEGTSNPNLYWYRQAAGRGLQLLFYSVGIGQISSEVPQNLSASRPQDRQFILSSKKLLLSDSGFYLCAWSISGTGEANTEAFFGQGTRLTVV.